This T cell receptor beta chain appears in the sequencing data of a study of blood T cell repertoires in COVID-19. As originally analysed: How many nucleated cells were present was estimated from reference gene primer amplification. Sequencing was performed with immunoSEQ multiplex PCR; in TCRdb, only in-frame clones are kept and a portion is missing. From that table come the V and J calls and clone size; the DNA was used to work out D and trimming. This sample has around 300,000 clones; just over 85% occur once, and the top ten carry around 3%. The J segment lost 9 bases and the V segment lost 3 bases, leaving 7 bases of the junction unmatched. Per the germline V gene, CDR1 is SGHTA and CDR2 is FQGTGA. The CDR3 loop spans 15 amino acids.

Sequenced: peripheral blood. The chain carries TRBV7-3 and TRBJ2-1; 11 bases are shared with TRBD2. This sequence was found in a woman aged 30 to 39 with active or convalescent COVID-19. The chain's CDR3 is CASSFLAGGPAEQFF. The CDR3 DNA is TGTGCCAGCAGCTTCTTAGCGGGGGGGCCAGCTGAGCAGTTCTTC.